This T cell receptor (beta chain) was sequenced for a study of shared clonotypes between healthy human individuals. Profiling relied on immunoSEQ multiplex PCR, and the TCRdb table lists in-frame clones only, not all of them. The repertoire holds about 2 million clones, with 85% to 95% as singletons. Donors were healthy HIV-negative adults without recently reported acute infections or vaccinations. The CDR3 loop spans 13 amino acids. Germline lookup yields CDR1 SGHAT and CDR2 FQNNGV. V shed 4 bases and J shed 6 bases, with 10 bases lying between them. The chain combines TRBV11-2 with TRBJ1-5; maybe TRBD1 (6 bases). The sequenced sample was naive CD4+ T cells sorted from blood. Subset of the sample: CD45RA+ positively selected. The sequence was collected from a man aged 18-30 years in good health. This CDR3 reads CASSWGQSQPQHF. For the CDR3, the DNA is TGTGCCAGCAGCTGGGGGCAGAGTCAGCCCCAGCATTTT.